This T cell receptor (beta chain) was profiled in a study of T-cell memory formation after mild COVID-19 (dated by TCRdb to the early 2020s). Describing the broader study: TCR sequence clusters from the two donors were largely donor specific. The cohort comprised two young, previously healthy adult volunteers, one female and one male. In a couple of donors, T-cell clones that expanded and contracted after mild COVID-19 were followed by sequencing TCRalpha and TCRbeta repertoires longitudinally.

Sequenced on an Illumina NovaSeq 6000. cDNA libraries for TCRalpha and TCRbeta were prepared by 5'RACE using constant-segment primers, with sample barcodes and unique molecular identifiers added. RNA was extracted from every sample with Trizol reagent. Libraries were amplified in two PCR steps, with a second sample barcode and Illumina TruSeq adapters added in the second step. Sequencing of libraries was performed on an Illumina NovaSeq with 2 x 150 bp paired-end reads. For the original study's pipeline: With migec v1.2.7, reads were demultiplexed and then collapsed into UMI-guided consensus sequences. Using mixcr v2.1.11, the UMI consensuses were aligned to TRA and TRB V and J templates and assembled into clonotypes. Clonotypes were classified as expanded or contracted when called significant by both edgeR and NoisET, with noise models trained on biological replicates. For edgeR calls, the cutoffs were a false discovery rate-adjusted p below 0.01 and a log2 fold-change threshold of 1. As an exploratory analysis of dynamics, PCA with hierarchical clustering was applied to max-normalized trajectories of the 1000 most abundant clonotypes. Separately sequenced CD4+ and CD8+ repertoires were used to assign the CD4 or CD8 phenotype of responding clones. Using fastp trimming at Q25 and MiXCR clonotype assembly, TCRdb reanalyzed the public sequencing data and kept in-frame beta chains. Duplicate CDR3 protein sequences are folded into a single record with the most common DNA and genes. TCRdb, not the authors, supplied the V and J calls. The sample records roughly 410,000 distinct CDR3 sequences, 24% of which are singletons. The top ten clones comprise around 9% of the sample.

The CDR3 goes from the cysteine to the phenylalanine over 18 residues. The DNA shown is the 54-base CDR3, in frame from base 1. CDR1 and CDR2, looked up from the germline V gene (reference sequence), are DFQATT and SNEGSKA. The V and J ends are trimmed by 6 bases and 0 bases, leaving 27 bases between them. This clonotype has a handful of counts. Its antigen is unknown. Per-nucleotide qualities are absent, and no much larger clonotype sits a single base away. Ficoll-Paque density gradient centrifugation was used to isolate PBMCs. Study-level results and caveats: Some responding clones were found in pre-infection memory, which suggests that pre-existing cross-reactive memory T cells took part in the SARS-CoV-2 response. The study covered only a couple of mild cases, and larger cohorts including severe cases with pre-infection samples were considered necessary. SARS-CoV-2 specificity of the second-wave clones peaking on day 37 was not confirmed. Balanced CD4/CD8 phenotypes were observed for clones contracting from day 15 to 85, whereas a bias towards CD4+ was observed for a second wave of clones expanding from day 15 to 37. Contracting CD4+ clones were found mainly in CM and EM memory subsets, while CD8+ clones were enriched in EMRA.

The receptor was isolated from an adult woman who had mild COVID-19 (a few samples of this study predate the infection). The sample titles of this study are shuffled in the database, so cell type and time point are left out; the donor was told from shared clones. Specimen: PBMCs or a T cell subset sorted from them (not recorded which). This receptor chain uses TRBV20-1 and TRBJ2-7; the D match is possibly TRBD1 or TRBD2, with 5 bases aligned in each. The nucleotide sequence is TGCAGTGCGACTAAATGGGGCAGTACGGCCAGAAGCTCCTACGAGCAGTACTTC. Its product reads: CSATKWGSTARSSYEQYF.